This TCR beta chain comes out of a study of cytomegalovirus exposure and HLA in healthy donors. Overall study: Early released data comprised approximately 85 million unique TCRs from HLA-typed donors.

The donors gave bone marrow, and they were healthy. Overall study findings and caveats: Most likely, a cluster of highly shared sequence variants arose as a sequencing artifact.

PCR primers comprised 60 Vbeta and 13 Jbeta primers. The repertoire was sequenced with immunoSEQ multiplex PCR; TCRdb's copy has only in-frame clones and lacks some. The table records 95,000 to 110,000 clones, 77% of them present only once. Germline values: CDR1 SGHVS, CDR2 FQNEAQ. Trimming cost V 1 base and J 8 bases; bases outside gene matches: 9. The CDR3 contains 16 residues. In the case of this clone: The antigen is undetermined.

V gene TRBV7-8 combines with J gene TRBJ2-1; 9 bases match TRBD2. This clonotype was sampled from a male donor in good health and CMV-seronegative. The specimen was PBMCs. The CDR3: CASSLGAGGPEDEQFF. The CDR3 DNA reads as TGTGCCAGCAGCTTAGGGGCGGGAGGGCCCGAAGATGAGCAGTTCTTC.